The 14 T cell receptor beta chains listed next were all sequenced from one sample in a study of blood T cell repertoires in COVID-19. The data were produced by immunoSEQ multiplex PCR, yet TCRdb's version contains in-frame clones alone and is incomplete. The data show hundreds of thousands of clones, about four fifths seen once. The sequenced sample consisted of peripheral blood. The receptors shown here come from a woman aged 35 to 49 with active or convalescent COVID-19.

The rearrangement uses TRBV3-1 (or the pseudogene TRBV3-2) and TRBJ2-6; D remains ambiguous. CDR1 and CDR2 from the germline V gene are LGHDT and YNNKEL (reference sequence). This CDR3 contains 14 residues. The germline V and J ends were trimmed by 3 bases and 2 bases, with 5 bases remaining between them. CDR3 protein: CASSHRPGANVLTF. The DNA for the CDR3 is TGTGCCAGCAGCCATCGTCCTGGGGCCAACGTCCTGACTTTC.

V usage is TRBV10-2 and J usage is TRBJ1-1, with 7 bases fitting TRBD1. The CDR3 sequence is 13 residues long. Per germline, CDR1 WSHSY and CDR2 SAAADI. V shed 5 bases and J 4 bases; nucleotides not matched to a gene: 4. The CDR3, as DNA: TGCGCCAGCAGTTCGCAGGGGGGCACTGAAGCTTTCTTT. It specifies CASSSQGGTEAFF.

The gene calls are TRBV7-9 and TRBJ1-2; D uncertain. Germline V CDR1 and CDR2: SEHNR, FQNEAQ (reference sequence). This CDR3 has 12 amino acids. Trimming removed 0 bases at V and 5 bases at J, with 4 bases between. In nucleotides, the CDR3 is TGTGCCAGCAGCTTAGCTGCGTATGGCTACACCTTC. Translated, it gives CASSLAAYGYTF.

J is TRBJ1-1 and V is TRBV4-3; TRBD1 might be the D (5 bases). This CDR3 comprises 16 residues. Trimming removed 1 base from V and 3 bases from J, with 15 bases in between. Germline V gene data show CDR1 as LGHNA and CDR2 as YSLEER. The CDR3 DNA reads as TGCGCCAGCAGCCAAGCCGATTCACGGGGGGACACTGAAGCTTTCTTT. It is translated as CASSQADSRGDTEAFF.

Only a few counts were recorded for this clone. The chain combines TRBV4-2 with TRBJ2-1, with 11 bases matching TRBD2. Germline-derived CDR1 and CDR2 are LGHNA and YNFKEQ. V lost 3 bases and J lost 5; bases outside the gene matches: 6. The CDR3 length is 16 residues. The CDR3 DNA is TGTGCCAGCAGCCAGGAGACTAGCGGGATAGACAATGAGCAGTTCTTC. Translation gives CASSQETSGIDNEQFF.

The rearrangement joins TRBV9 to TRBJ2-5, with TRBD2 matching over 7 bases. Per germline, CDR1 SGDLS and CDR2 YYNGEE. V lost 5 bases, J lost 5 bases, and 12 bases stayed unmatched. The CDR3 is 15 residues long. The CDR3 loop is CASSSTGLPGETQYF. In DNA form, the CDR3 reads TGTGCCAGCAGTTCCACGGGACTACCTGGGGAGACCCAGTACTTC.

The V and J genes are TRBV14 and TRBJ2-7, with D possibly TRBD2 on 5 matching bases. V lost 3 bases and J lost 2, with 14 bases in between. Per the germline V gene, CDR1 is SGHDN and CDR2 is FVKESK. CDR3 length: 15 residues. CDR3 residues: CASSHRTGRAYEQYF. The CDR3 DNA reads as TGTGCCAGCAGCCACCGGACGGGGAGAGCCTACGAGCAGTACTTC.

J is TRBJ1-3 and V is TRBV6-6; 7 positions match TRBD1. Germline assignment: CDR1 MNHNY and CDR2 SVGAGI (reference sequence). CDR3 size: 14 residues. After removal of 2 bases from V and 4 bases from J, the junction contained 2 bases not matched to a gene. The CDR3 loop reads CASSYGDSGNTIYF. The CDR3 DNA sequence: TGTGCCAGCAGTTACGGGGACAGCGGAAACACCATATATTTT.

The V call is TRBV28, the J call TRBJ2-1, with TRBD2 identical over 9 bases. CDR1 is MDHEN, CDR2 SYDVKM, per germline. The V segment lost 6 bases and the J segment 7 bases; nucleotides outside the gene matches: 4. The CDR3 sequence is 13 residues long. The CDR3: CASRAGGPNEQFF. In DNA form, the CDR3 reads TGTGCCAGCAGGGCGGGGGGGCCGAATGAGCAGTTCTTC. Full variable domain (rest looked up from reference TRBV28 and TRBJ2-1): DVKVTQSSRYLVKRTGEKVFLECVQDMDHENMFWYRQDPGLGLRLIYFSYDVKMKEKGDIPEGYSVSREKKERFSLILESASTNQTSMYLCASRAGGPNEQFFGPGTRLTVL.

The gene calls are TRBV28 and TRBJ2-1, with TRBD1 identical over 10 bases. Germline CDR1 is MDHEN and CDR2 is SYDVKM. After removal of 1 base from V and 4 bases from J, the junction contained 10 bases not matched to a gene. The CDR3 length is 18 residues. The CDR3: CASSLLTGADRGYNEQFF. The CDR3 DNA reads TGTGCCAGCAGTTTATTAACGGGGGCGGACAGGGGGTACAATGAGCAGTTCTTC.

This clone has only a few counts. This chain joins TRBV7-2 and TRBJ2-5; 13 positions match TRBD2. The CDR3 totals 16 residues. V was pared by 1 base and J by 4 bases, with 3 bases of the junction left unmatched. Germline values: CDR1 SGHTA, CDR2 FQGNSA. CDR3 loop: CASSLEGLAGRETQYF. Here the CDR3 DNA reads TGTGCCAGCAGCTTAGAGGGACTAGCGGGGCGAGAGACCCAGTACTTC.

This rearrangement joins TRBV6-2 or TRBV6-3 to TRBJ1-6, with no clear D. V lost 6 bases, J lost 10 bases, and 22 bases lay in between. The CDR3 has 16 residues. CDR1 and CDR2 (germline): MNHEY, SVGEGT. CDR3 bases: TGTGCCAGCAGCTTATACCGGCCGAGCGTGAAGTCACCCCTCCACTTT. This encodes CASSLYRPSVKSPLHF.

This chain connects TRBV6-5 to TRBJ1-1; possibly TRBD1 for D (5 bases). With 0 bases removed from V and 5 bases from J, the gap between germline ends came to 10 bases. This CDR3 is 14 amino acids long. CDR1 and CDR2 from the germline V gene are MNHEY and SVGAGI. CDR3: CASSYSQGGTEAFF. CDR3 in DNA: TGTGCCAGCAGTTACTCTCAGGGTGGTACTGAAGCTTTCTTT.

This chain uses TRBV5-4 with TRBJ2-1; D is unresolved. Germline assignment: CDR1 SGHNT and CDR2 YYREEE (reference sequence). Trimming took 0 bases from V and 3 from J, leaving 4 bases between them. This CDR3 comprises 13 residues. CDR3 protein: CASSLGSYNEQFF. CDR3 DNA: TGTGCCAGCAGCTTGGGCAGCTACAATGAGCAGTTCTTC.